This entry is about one T cell receptor (beta chain). The antigen is not known. Its ends do not fully match the called genes, so a read error is possible. TCRdb used MiXCR to reprocess the 5' RACE reads, holding one entry per CDR3 protein. This table holds about 75,000 distinct CDR3 sequences, under 9.5% found once. This sample stems from a study of T cells after yellow fever vaccination. This CDR3 is built from 17 residues. The germline V gene has CDR1 SGHRS and CDR2 YFSETQ. Study-wide findings and caveats: By day 5 rather than day 15, the secondary response had peaked, though it was weaker. Of the clonotypes, a small share occurred in both CD4 and CD8 compartments.

The chain recombines TRBV5-1 with TRBJ1-1; 10 bases agree with TRBD1. The source material was CD8+ T cells sorted from PBMCs, sampled roughly 10 days after the first yellow fever vaccination. This clonotype originated in a man younger than 30 who received the YFV17D yellow fever vaccine. The CDR3: CASSTPRQGALNTEAFF. The CDR3 nucleotides are TGTGCCAGCAGCACCCCCCGACAGGGGGCCCTGAACACTGAAGCTTTCTTT.